This T cell receptor (beta chain) comes out of a study of cytomegalovirus exposure and HLA in healthy donors. Looking at the study overall: Early on, a data release was issued that held tens of millions of unique TCRs from HLA-typed donors.

Primers: 60 Vbeta forward and 13 Jbeta reverse. Sequencing was performed with immunoSEQ multiplex PCR; in TCRdb, only in-frame clones are kept and a portion is missing. The sample shows approximately 150,000 clones, approximately 80% of them seen only once. Donors had nominal health at sampling but likely had unrecorded immune exposures. This clonotype originated in a man aged 40-49 years in good health and CMV-seronegative. Sequences were obtained from PBMCs.

The CDR3 protein is CASSVGALRGTEAFF. CDR3 in DNA: TGTGCCAGCAGTGTCGGCGCCCTCCGGGGGACTGAAGCTTTCTTT. The V and J genes are TRBV2 and TRBJ1-1; D may be TRBD1 (5 bases). The CDR3 consists of 15 residues. Trimming took 4 bases from V and 5 from J, leaving 17 bases between them. CDR1 is SNHLY, CDR2 FYNNEI, per germline.